This T cell receptor beta chain was captured by sequencing in a study of T cell changes during pregnancy in multiple sclerosis. Germline V gene lookup returns CDR1 MNHEY and CDR2 SVGAGI. After removal of 7 bases from V and 1 base from J, the junction contained 5 bases not matched to a gene. This CDR3 contains 15 residues. Sequencing was performed with immunoSEQ multiplex PCR; in TCRdb, only in-frame clones are kept and a portion is missing. The sample consists of around 59,000 clones, 91% of them appearing once. The source of this sequence is a female donor with multiple sclerosis, enrolled in a pregnancy study. The chain links TRBV6-5 to TRBJ2-3; 10 bases map to TRBD2. The input for sequencing was CD4+ T cells from peripheral blood mononuclear cells, taken in the first trimester of pregnancy. The CDR3 reads CASKEAGGRTDTQYF. CDR3 DNA sequence: TGTGCCAGCAAAGAAGCGGGGGGGCGCACAGATACGCAGTATTTT.